This T cell receptor (beta chain) was obtained from a study of CD8 T cells in Susac syndrome. Trimming removed 3 bases at V and 4 bases at J, with 3 bases between. This CDR3 has 11 residues. Germline V gene lookup returns CDR1 LGHDT and CDR2 YNNKEL (reference sequence). With random hexamers, about 0.5 to 1 ug RNA was reverse transcribed. TCRdb processed the immunoSEQ multiplex PCR reads anew with MiXCR; each CDR3 protein has one entry. The profile covers about 49,000 distinct CDR3 sequences, with roughly 93% appearing a single time and roughly 0.58% taken by the ten largest. This receptor was identified in a human donor in good health. The sample taken for sequencing was CD8+ T cells from PBMCs. The rearrangement joins TRBV3-1 to TRBJ1-2; D gene unclear. The CDR3 here is CASSQAYGYTF. CDR3 nucleotide sequence: TGTGCCAGCAGCCAGGCCTATGGCTACACCTTC.